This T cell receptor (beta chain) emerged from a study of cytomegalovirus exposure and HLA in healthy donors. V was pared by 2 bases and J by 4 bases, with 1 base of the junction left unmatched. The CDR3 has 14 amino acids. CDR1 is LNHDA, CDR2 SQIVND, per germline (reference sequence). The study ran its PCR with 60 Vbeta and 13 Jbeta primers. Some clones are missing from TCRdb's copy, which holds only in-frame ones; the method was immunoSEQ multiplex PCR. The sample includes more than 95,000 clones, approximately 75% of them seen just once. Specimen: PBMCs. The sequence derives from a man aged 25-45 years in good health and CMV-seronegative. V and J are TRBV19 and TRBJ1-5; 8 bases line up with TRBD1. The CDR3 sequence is CASSITGGNQPQHF. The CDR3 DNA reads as TGTGCCAGTAGTATAACAGGGGGAAATCAGCCCCAGCATTTT.